A selection of T cell receptor beta chains follows, all from one sample in a study of blood T cells in healthy people across ages. Each CDR3 protein gets one entry after TCRdb re-called the 5' RACE reads with MiXCR. The profile shows approximately 400,000 distinct CDR3 sequences, 45% to 60% of them singletons. The sequenced material came from blood. The receptors were gathered from a man aged 55 to 70 in good health. CDR3s include the opening cysteine and the closing phenylalanine or tryptophan. D genes are given only for firm matches. A row's size may be missing; if present it is once, few, many or a size class.

v_gene: TRBV24-1
j_gene: TRBJ2-1
abundance: .
d_gene: TRBD1
CDR3aa: CATSDDRTGDEQFF
CDR3nt: TGTGCCACCAGTGACGACAGGACAGGGGACGAGCAGTTCTTC

v_gene: TRBV29-1
j_gene: TRBJ2-3
abundance: .
d_gene: TRBD2
CDR3aa: CSVEAERGATDTQYF
CDR3nt: TGCAGCGTTGAAGCCGAGCGGGGGGCCACAGATACGCAGTATTTT

v_gene: TRBV7-2
j_gene: TRBJ1-4
abundance: .
d_gene: .
CDR3aa: CASSLGAGANEKLFF
CDR3nt: TGTGCCAGCAGCTTAGGAGCTGGGGCTAATGAAAAACTGTTTTTT

v_gene: TRBV20-1
j_gene: TRBJ2-3
abundance: .
d_gene: TRBD2
CDR3aa: CSAPGSNHQRGTQYF
CDR3nt: TGCAGTGCCCCCGGATCAAACCACCAGCGGGGTACGCAGTATTTT

v_gene: TRBV6-5
j_gene: TRBJ2-1
abundance: .
d_gene: .
CDR3aa: CASSLRLSSYNEQFF
CDR3nt: TGTGCCAGCAGCCTGCGGCTAAGCTCCTACAATGAGCAGTTCTTC

v_gene: TRBV28
j_gene: TRBJ2-4
abundance: .
d_gene: .
CDR3aa: CASPPRGLAAGNIQYF
CDR3nt: TGTGCCAGCCCCCCCCGGGGGTTAGCTGCCGGAAACATTCAGTACTTC

v_gene: TRBV20-1
j_gene: TRBJ2-5
abundance: many
d_gene: .
CDR3aa: CSARGRYQETQYF
CDR3nt: TGCAGTGCTAGGGGACGGTACCAAGAGACCCAGTACTTC

v_gene: TRBV7-2
j_gene: TRBJ2-7
abundance: .
d_gene: .
CDR3aa: CASSYTGGGFKSSYEQYF
CDR3nt: TGTGCCAGCAGCTATACCGGCGGGGGCTTCAAGAGCTCCTACGAGCAGTACTTC

v_gene: TRBV28
j_gene: TRBJ2-1
abundance: .
d_gene: .
CDR3aa: CASRTLVDEQFF
CDR3nt: TGTGCCAGCAGAACACTAGTGGACGAGCAGTTCTTC

v_gene: TRBV20-1
j_gene: TRBJ1-4
abundance: .
d_gene: .
CDR3aa: CSARETGFEKLFF
CDR3nt: TGCAGTGCTAGAGAAACAGGATTTGAAAAACTGTTTTTT

v_gene: TRBV27
j_gene: TRBJ2-5
abundance: .
d_gene: TRBD2
CDR3aa: CASSMGLAGGLGQRETQYF
CDR3nt: TGTGCCAGCAGTATGGGACTAGCGGGGGGACTAGGGCAACGAGAGACCCAGTACTTC

v_gene: TRBV4-3
j_gene: TRBJ2-4
abundance: .
d_gene: TRBD2
CDR3aa: CAGSQDPGLAARKNIQYF
CDR3nt: TGCGCCGGCAGCCAGGATCCGGGACTAGCGGCAAGAAAAAACATTCAGTACTTC

v_gene: TRBV7-2
j_gene: TRBJ2-1
abundance: few
d_gene: TRBD2
CDR3aa: CASSLGGTSGRYNEQFF
CDR3nt: TGTGCCAGCAGCCTAGGCGGGACTAGCGGGAGATACAATGAGCAGTTCTTC

v_gene: TRBV5-1
j_gene: TRBJ2-5
abundance: .
d_gene: TRBD1
CDR3aa: CASSLQGAGETQYF
CDR3nt: TGCGCCAGCAGCTTACAGGGGGCAGGTGAGACCCAGTACTTC

v_gene: TRBV20-1
j_gene: TRBJ1-2
abundance: .
d_gene: TRBD1
CDR3aa: CSARSPGQGAKGYTF
CDR3nt: TGCAGTGCTAGATCCCCTGGACAGGGGGCGAAAGGCTACACCTTC

v_gene: TRBV29-1
j_gene: TRBJ1-5
abundance: .
d_gene: TRBD1
CDR3aa: CSVGRGTNQPQHF
CDR3nt: TGCAGCGTTGGCAGGGGGACGAATCAGCCCCAGCATTTT

v_gene: TRBV20-1
j_gene: TRBJ2-7
abundance: .
d_gene: .
CDR3aa: CSAPPADQYEQYF
CDR3nt: TGCAGTGCCCCCCCGGCCGACCAATACGAGCAGTACTTC

v_gene: TRBV7-2
j_gene: TRBJ2-7
abundance: .
d_gene: TRBD1
CDR3aa: CASSRGGRSYEQYF
CDR3nt: TGTGCCAGCAGCCGAGGGGGCCGCTCCTACGAGCAGTACTTC

v_gene: TRBV4-1
j_gene: TRBJ2-3
abundance: .
d_gene: .
CDR3aa: CASSQVLASDTQYF
CDR3nt: TGCGCCAGCAGCCAAGTTCTAGCATCAGATACGCAGTATTTT

v_gene: TRBV19
j_gene: TRBJ2-1
abundance: .
d_gene: .
CDR3aa: CASSQWYNEQFF
CDR3nt: TGCGCCAGTAGTCAATGGTACAATGAGCAGTTCTTC

v_gene: TRBV20-1
j_gene: TRBJ2-1
abundance: .
d_gene: .
CDR3aa: CSARPRDNEQFF
CDR3nt: TGCAGTGCTAGGCCCCGGGACAATGAGCAGTTCTTC

v_gene: TRBV2
j_gene: TRBJ2-3
abundance: few
d_gene: .
CDR3aa: CASSPYGRADTQYF
CDR3nt: TGTGCCAGCAGTCCATACGGGCGCGCAGATACGCAGTATTTT

v_gene: TRBV10-3
j_gene: TRBJ2-1
abundance: .
d_gene: TRBD1
CDR3aa: CAISEGQEFNEQFF
CDR3nt: TGTGCCATCAGTGAAGGACAGGAATTCAATGAGCAGTTCTTC

v_gene: TRBV29-1
j_gene: TRBJ2-5
abundance: .
d_gene: .
CDR3aa: CSVDQIQETQYF
CDR3nt: TGCAGCGTTGACCAGATCCAAGAGACCCAGTACTTC

v_gene: TRBV20-1
j_gene: TRBJ2-1
abundance: many
d_gene: .
CDR3aa: CSAKGRGGTYEQFF
CDR3nt: TGCAGTGCAAAGGGACGGGGAGGTACCTATGAGCAGTTCTTC

v_gene: TRBV6-5
j_gene: TRBJ2-7
abundance: .
d_gene: .
CDR3aa: CASRMGGGGTYEQYF
CDR3nt: TGTGCCAGCAGGATGGGGGGCGGGGGCACCTACGAGCAGTACTTC

v_gene: TRBV9
j_gene: TRBJ2-1
abundance: .
d_gene: .
CDR3aa: CASNPLESSYNEQFF
CDR3nt: TGTGCCAGCAACCCACTCGAGAGCTCCTACAATGAGCAGTTCTTC

v_gene: TRBV6-2/TRBV6-3
j_gene: TRBJ2-5
abundance: .
d_gene: .
CDR3aa: CASSYGGGVASETQYF
CDR3nt: TGTGCCAGCAGTTATGGAGGGGGCGTAGCTTCGGAGACCCAGTACTTC

v_gene: TRBV2
j_gene: TRBJ2-1
abundance: .
d_gene: TRBD1
CDR3aa: CASRVTGGIPYNEQFF
CDR3nt: TGTGCCAGCAGAGTCACAGGGGGTATTCCTTACAATGAGCAGTTCTTC

v_gene: TRBV20-1
j_gene: TRBJ2-3
abundance: few
d_gene: TRBD2
CDR3aa: CSATSGGSTDTQYF
CDR3nt: TGCAGTGCAACTAGCGGGGGTAGCACAGATACGCAGTATTTT

v_gene: TRBV13
j_gene: TRBJ2-7
abundance: few
d_gene: .
CDR3aa: CASSHRVRVEQYF
CDR3nt: TGTGCCAGCAGCCACAGGGTCCGCGTCGAGCAGTACTTC

v_gene: TRBV6-5
j_gene: TRBJ2-1
abundance: once
d_gene: .
CDR3aa: CASSYGQLYNEQFF
CDR3nt: TGTGCCAGCAGTTACGGACAGCTATACAATGAGCAGTTCTTC